Below, 18 T cell receptor beta chains from the same sample are listed, as sequenced in a study of blood T cell repertoires in COVID-19. Clones were read by immunoSEQ multiplex PCR, and TCRdb kept only the in-frame ones, dropping some. The data contain around 130,000 clones, around three quarters of them singletons. Sequenced: peripheral blood. The source is a man in his fifties or sixties with active or convalescent COVID-19.

This clone was seen only once. The rearrangement joins TRBV5-1 to TRBJ2-7; D not resolved. The CDR3 loop spans 13 amino acids. CDR1 is SGHRS, CDR2 YFSETQ, per germline. The germline V and J ends were trimmed by 2 bases and 2 bases, with 8 bases remaining between them. The CDR3 loop is CASSLDTTYEQYF. CDR3 bases: TGCGCCAGCAGCTTAGACACCACCTACGAGCAGTACTTC.

The gene calls are TRBV5-1 and TRBJ1-4; D might be TRBD1 (5 bases). V lost 4 bases, J lost 0 bases, and 13 bases lay in between. The CDR3 has 16 residues. Germline V gives CDR1 SGHRS, CDR2 YFSETQ. The CDR3 spells CASSPGQGPTNEKLFF. In DNA form, the CDR3 reads TGCGCCAGCAGCCCAGGACAAGGGCCAACTAATGAAAAACTGTTTTTT.

With respect to this clone: The sample has other DNA sequences that encode this CDR3 too. The V and J genes are TRBV18 and TRBJ1-6; 9 bases map to TRBD1. Trimming at V came to 5 bases and at J to 7 bases, leaving 6 bases not matched to a gene. Per germline, CDR1 KGHSH and CDR2 LQKENI. There are 15 residues in the CDR3. CDR3 sequence reads: CASSSTGQGNSPLHF. CDR3 bases: TGTGCCAGCTCATCCACTGGACAGGGGAATTCACCCCTCCACTTT. The entire variable domain, with the rest obtained from reference TRBV18 and TRBJ1-6, is as follows: NAGVMQNPRHLVRRRGQEARLRCSPMKGHSHVYWYRQLPEEGLKFMVYLQKENIIDESGMPKERFSAEFPKEGPSILRIQQVVRGDSAAYFCASSSTGQGNSPLHFGNGTRLTVT.

This chain uses TRBV19 with TRBJ2-1; 11 bases are shared with TRBD1. V shed 5 bases, J shed 8 bases, and the junction held 8 bases outside the gene matches. This CDR3 spans 15 amino acids. From germline, CDR1 is LNHDA and CDR2 SQIVND (reference sequence). CDR3 bases: TGTGCCAGTAGTGCTTACCGGGACAGGGGGGATGAGCAGTTCTTC. It is translated as CASSAYRDRGDEQFF. Filled out from reference TRBV19 and TRBJ2-1, the complete variable domain reads DGGITQSPKYLFRKEGQNVTLSCEQNLNHDAMYWYRQDPGQGLRLIYYSQIVNDFQKGDIAEGYSVSREKKESFPLTVTSAQKNPTAFYLCASSAYRDRGDEQFFGPGTRLTVL.

This clone was observed a few times. This chain connects TRBV2 to TRBJ1-6, with D perhaps TRBD1 (6 bases). The V and J ends lost 4 bases and 6 bases respectively, with 16 bases between them. From germline, CDR1 is SNHLY and CDR2 FYNNEI. CDR3 length equals 16 residues. CDR3 in amino acids: CASSVRTGLGNSPLHF. CDR3 bases: TGTGCCAGCAGTGTACGAACAGGGCTTGGTAATTCACCCCTCCACTTT.

The rearrangement joins TRBV7-2 to TRBJ1-1; D possibly corresponds to TRBD1 (6 bases). The V end was cut by 1 base, the J end by 6 bases, with 21 bases between. Germline V CDR1 and CDR2: SGHTA, FQGNSA. The CDR3 extends over 17 amino acids. CDR3 sequence: CASSLGRRGLTRPEAFF. CDR3 in DNA: TGTGCCAGCAGCTTAGGACGGCGGGGGCTCACCCGGCCTGAAGCTTTCTTT.

The genes are TRBV28 and TRBJ1-3; D might be TRBD1 (6 bases). Trimming removed 1 base from V and 0 bases from J, with 16 bases in between. From germline, CDR1 is MDHEN and CDR2 SYDVKM. The CDR3 covers 18 residues. The CDR3 DNA follows: TGTGCCAGCAGTTTATTCTCCCCGGGGGGCCCCTCTGGAAACACCATATATTTT. Its translation: CASSLFSPGGPSGNTIYF.

The chain is built from TRBV12-5 and TRBJ2-3; the D gene is possibly TRBD2 (6 bases). Looked up from germline, CDR1 is LGHNT and CDR2 is FRNRAP. The V end was cut by 9 bases, the J end by 5 bases, with 21 bases between. This CDR3 contains 15 residues. The CDR3 bases are TGTGCTAGCAGTGATGCGACGGGAGATGGAGATACGCAGTATTTT. This sequence encodes CASSDATGDGDTQYF. The variable domain in full, with the rest retrieved from reference TRBV12-5 and TRBJ2-3, is DARVTQTPRHKVTEMGQEVTMRCQPILGHNTVFWYRQTMMQGLELLAYFRNRAPLDDSGMPKDRFSAEMPDATLATLKIQPSEPRDSAVYFCASSDATGDGDTQYFGPGTRLTVL.

The V call is TRBV6-2 or TRBV6-3, the J call TRBJ2-3, with TRBD2 identical over 12 bases. V lost 5 bases, J lost 6 bases, and 6 bases stayed unmatched. CDR3 length: 15 amino acids. Germline CDR1 is MNHEY and CDR2 is SVGEGT. Written as DNA, the CDR3 is TGTGCCAGCAGTAGACTAGCGGGAGTCGTCGATACGCAGTATTTT. Amino acid sequence: CASSRLAGVVDTQYF.

The chain couples TRBV5-5 to TRBJ2-1; no clear D gene. CDR3 size: 14 residues. In germline, CDR1 is SGHKS, CDR2 YYEKEE (reference sequence). V was trimmed by 4 bases and J by 10 bases, leaving 18 bases between them. The CDR3 sequence: CASSRRPIDGEQFF. The CDR3 nucleotides are TGTGCCAGCAGCCGACGCCCAATCGACGGGGAGCAGTTCTTC.

This clone was seen only a few times. The rearrangement links TRBV29-1 to TRBJ2-3, with 7 positions matching TRBD1. Germline lookup yields CDR1 SQVTM and CDR2 ANQGSEA. J gave up 3 bases and V 6 bases, and 6 bases lay outside the gene matches. This CDR3 comprises 13 residues. The CDR3 DNA is TGCAGCGTAGACAGGGATCAGACAGATACGCAGTATTTT. Translated, it gives CSVDRDQTDTQYF.

This chain connects TRBV4-1 to TRBJ2-5; perhaps TRBD1 as D (5 bases). Trimming shortened V by 2 bases and J by 1 base, and 14 bases separated the two germline ends. The CDR3 covers 16 residues. In germline, CDR1 is MGHRA, CDR2 YSYEKL. The CDR3 protein is CASSQQGEGFQETQYF. For the CDR3, the DNA is TGCGCCAGCAGCCAACAAGGGGAAGGGTTCCAAGAGACCCAGTACTTC.

This clone was detected once. CDR3 sequence (DNA): TGCGCCAGCAGCTTGGCGCTAGGTATTGCTGGAAACACCATATATTTT. The encoded protein is CASSLALGIAGNTIYF. The rearrangement joins TRBV5-1 to TRBJ1-3; D gene uncertain. Trimming removed 0 bases at V and 2 bases at J, with 12 bases between. CDR3 length: 16 amino acids. The V gene's germline CDR1 is SGHRS and CDR2 YFSETQ.

The rearrangement links TRBV2 to TRBJ2-2, with 10 bases aligning to TRBD2. The CDR3 totals 16 residues. From germline, CDR1 is SNHLY and CDR2 FYNNEI. V was pared by 6 bases and J by 6 bases, with 10 bases of the junction left unmatched. The CDR3: CASRLASGSGAGELFF. The CDR3, as DNA: TGTGCCAGCAGATTGGCTAGCGGGAGTGGGGCCGGGGAGCTGTTTTTT.

The chain couples TRBV6-5 to TRBJ1-2; TRBD1 might be the D (6 bases). Germline values: CDR1 MNHEY, CDR2 SVGAGI. The CDR3 length is 14 residues. The V gene lost 6 bases and the J gene lost 7 bases, with 18 bases spanning the gap. CDR3: CASSYTGKVRGYTF. CDR3 bases: TGTGCCAGCAGCTATACAGGGAAGGTCCGTGGCTACACCTTC.

CDR3 sequence (DNA): TGTGCCAGCAGTTATCTAGCGGGAGGGCCTTTGGATGAGCAGTACTTC. Translated, it gives CASSYLAGGPLDEQYF. The chain combines TRBV6-2 or TRBV6-3 with TRBJ2-7; 12 nucleotides agree with TRBD2. The germline CDR1 and CDR2 sequences are MNHEY and SVGEGT. This CDR3 region has 16 residues. V lost 3 bases, J lost 7 bases, and 10 bases stayed unmatched.

The chain recombines TRBV27 with TRBJ2-5, with 13 bases aligning to TRBD2. The V segment lost 6 bases and the J segment 5 bases; nucleotides outside the gene matches: 6. There are 15 residues in the CDR3. Germline CDR1 and CDR2: MNHEY and SMNVEV (reference sequence). The CDR3 region is CASRPLAGGSETQYF. As DNA, the CDR3 is TGTGCCAGCAGGCCACTAGCGGGAGGGTCGGAGACCCAGTACTTC.

The V and J genes are TRBV29-1 and TRBJ2-7; D is undetermined. Trimming cost V 4 bases and J 0 bases, with 7 bases left between them. This CDR3 has 12 residues. Germline CDR1 SQVTM, CDR2 ANQGSEA. In DNA form, the CDR3 reads TGCAGCGTTGCCGCGAGCTCCTACGAGCAGTACTTC. It translates to CSVAASSYEQYF.